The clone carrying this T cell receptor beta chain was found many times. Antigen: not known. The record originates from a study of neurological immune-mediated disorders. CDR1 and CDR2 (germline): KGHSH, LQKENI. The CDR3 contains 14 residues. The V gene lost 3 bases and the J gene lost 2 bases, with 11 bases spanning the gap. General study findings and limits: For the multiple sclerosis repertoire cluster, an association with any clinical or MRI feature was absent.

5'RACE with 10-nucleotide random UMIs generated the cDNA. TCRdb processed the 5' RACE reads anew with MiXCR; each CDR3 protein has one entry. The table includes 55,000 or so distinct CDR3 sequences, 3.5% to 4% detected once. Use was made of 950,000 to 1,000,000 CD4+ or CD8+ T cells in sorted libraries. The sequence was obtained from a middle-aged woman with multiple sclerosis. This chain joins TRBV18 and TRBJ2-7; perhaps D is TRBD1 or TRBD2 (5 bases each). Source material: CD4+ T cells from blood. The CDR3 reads CASSPPGRPYEQYF. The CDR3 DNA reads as TGTGCCAGCTCACCCCCGGGACGGCCCTACGAGCAGTACTTC.